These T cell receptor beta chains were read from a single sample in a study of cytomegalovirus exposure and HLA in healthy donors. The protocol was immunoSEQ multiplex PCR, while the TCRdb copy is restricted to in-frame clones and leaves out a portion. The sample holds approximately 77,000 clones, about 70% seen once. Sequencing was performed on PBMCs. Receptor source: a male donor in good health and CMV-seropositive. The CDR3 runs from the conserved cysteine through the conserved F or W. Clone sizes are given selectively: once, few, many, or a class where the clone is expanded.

CDR3aa: CASSEYGTTDYEQYF
abundance: NA
j_gene: TRBJ2-7
len: 15
v_gene: TRBV6-1

CDR3aa: CASSDRGQMGVYGYTF
abundance: few
j_gene: TRBJ1-2
len: 16
v_gene: TRBV6-1

CDR3aa: CASSLGRGADTQYF
abundance: NA
j_gene: TRBJ2-3
len: 14
v_gene: TRBV7-3

CDR3aa: CASSHVLRGRRHF
abundance: NA
j_gene: TRBJ1-5
len: 13
v_gene: TRBV21-1

CDR3aa: CASSPDRAGELFF
abundance: NA
j_gene: TRBJ2-2
len: 13
v_gene: TRBV18

CDR3aa: CASSQRGGQGSYEQYF
abundance: NA
j_gene: TRBJ2-7
len: 16
v_gene: TRBV4-3

CDR3aa: CSAPSPYEQYF
abundance: few
j_gene: TRBJ2-7
len: 11
v_gene: TRBV20-1

CDR3aa: CASNKEPALIYGYTF
abundance: once
j_gene: TRBJ1-2
len: 15
v_gene: TRBV5-1

CDR3aa: CASSQDFRGQPQHF
abundance: NA
j_gene: TRBJ1-5
len: 14
v_gene: TRBV4-1

CDR3aa: CASRTGWNIQYF
abundance: NA
j_gene: TRBJ2-4
len: 12
v_gene: TRBV6-1

CDR3aa: CASSYNPPGMNTEAFF
abundance: NA
j_gene: TRBJ1-1
len: 16
v_gene: TRBV6-5

CDR3aa: CASSTGTSGYSYNEQFF
abundance: once
j_gene: TRBJ2-1
len: 17
v_gene: TRBV27

CDR3aa: CASSRGDRMTDTQYF
abundance: NA
j_gene: TRBJ2-3
len: 15
v_gene: TRBV7-9

CDR3aa: CASSQEGGNEKLFF
abundance: NA
j_gene: TRBJ1-4
len: 14
v_gene: TRBV4-2

CDR3aa: CASSLGAGANVLTF
abundance: NA
j_gene: TRBJ2-6
len: 14
v_gene: TRBV7-2

CDR3aa: CASRSGGNYNEQFF
abundance: NA
j_gene: TRBJ2-1
len: 14
v_gene: TRBV5-1

CDR3aa: CASSLVTGEDGYTF
abundance: once
j_gene: TRBJ1-2
len: 14
v_gene: TRBV7-2

CDR3aa: CASSLRAPSAGGLGADTQYF
abundance: once
j_gene: TRBJ2-3
len: 20
v_gene: TRBV27

CDR3aa: CASSLEFTGANVLTF
abundance: NA
j_gene: TRBJ2-6
len: 15
v_gene: TRBV27

CDR3aa: CAISGQGYTEAFF
abundance: NA
j_gene: TRBJ1-1
len: 13
v_gene: TRBV10-3

CDR3aa: CASSLGGGNIQYF
abundance: NA
j_gene: TRBJ2-4
len: 13
v_gene: TRBV5-1

CDR3aa: CASSLRQMENSPLHF
abundance: NA
j_gene: TRBJ1-6
len: 15
v_gene: TRBV5-1

CDR3aa: CASSLAWDSLKHNEQFF
abundance: few
j_gene: TRBJ2-1
len: 17
v_gene: TRBV27

CDR3aa: CASSTGQGSSPEQYF
abundance: NA
j_gene: TRBJ2-7
len: 15
v_gene: TRBV11-2

CDR3aa: CASSLESRDYGYTF
abundance: NA
j_gene: TRBJ1-2
len: 14
v_gene: TRBV5-1

CDR3aa: CASSLVGTGNTGELFF
abundance: NA
j_gene: TRBJ2-2
len: 16
v_gene: TRBV7-9

CDR3aa: CASSMGQSNQPQHF
abundance: few
j_gene: TRBJ1-5
len: 14
v_gene: TRBV9

CDR3aa: CASSVGTGELFF
abundance: few
j_gene: TRBJ2-2
len: 12
v_gene: TRBV6-9

CDR3aa: CASSKGLAGGLYNEQFF
abundance: few
j_gene: TRBJ2-1
len: 17
v_gene: TRBV11-1

CDR3aa: CASSQVRDQRGGWYGYTF
abundance: NA
j_gene: TRBJ1-2
len: 18
v_gene: TRBV4-3

CDR3aa: CAWSLKTSGTDTQYF
abundance: few
j_gene: TRBJ2-3
len: 15
v_gene: TRBV30

CDR3aa: CASSSLGTRIYEQYF
abundance: NA
j_gene: TRBJ2-7
len: 15
v_gene: TRBV27

CDR3aa: CASSLHWTSGNEQYF
abundance: NA
j_gene: TRBJ2-7
len: 15
v_gene: TRBV7-6

CDR3aa: CSASYLTEAFF
abundance: NA
j_gene: TRBJ1-1
len: 11
v_gene: TRBV20-1

CDR3aa: CASSLGGTSAGEQFF
abundance: NA
j_gene: TRBJ2-1
len: 15
v_gene: TRBV11-2

CDR3aa: CASKGGDSAQYF
abundance: NA
j_gene: TRBJ2-5
len: 12
v_gene: TRBV19

CDR3aa: CATGQGVNYGYTF
abundance: NA
j_gene: TRBJ1-2
len: 13
v_gene: TRBV2

CDR3aa: CASSRDSMNTEAFF
abundance: once
j_gene: TRBJ1-1
len: 14
v_gene: TRBV5-1

CDR3aa: CASRNPKDSQGETQYF
abundance: NA
j_gene: TRBJ2-5
len: 16
v_gene: TRBV7-6

CDR3aa: CSISGTSGNEQYF
abundance: NA
j_gene: TRBJ2-7
len: 13
v_gene: TRBV29-1

CDR3aa: CASSLGLAGVVEQYF
abundance: few
j_gene: TRBJ2-7
len: 15
v_gene: TRBV13

CDR3aa: CASSVGTGPYEQYF
abundance: NA
j_gene: TRBJ2-7
len: 14
v_gene: TRBV7-3

CDR3aa: CASSLGTSGPYNEQFF
abundance: NA
j_gene: TRBJ2-1
len: 16
v_gene: TRBV11-3

CDR3aa: CASGPATGYYGYTF
abundance: NA
j_gene: TRBJ1-2
len: 14
v_gene: TRBV2

CDR3aa: CASNLRQGAKNIQYF
abundance: few
j_gene: TRBJ2-4
len: 15
v_gene: TRBV19

CDR3aa: CASSPSGIIATQYF
abundance: few
j_gene: TRBJ2-5
len: 14
v_gene: TRBV27

CDR3aa: CASSPSARSSTDTQYF
abundance: NA
j_gene: TRBJ2-3
len: 16
v_gene: TRBV18

CDR3aa: CASSQEQGYNEQFF
abundance: few
j_gene: TRBJ2-1
len: 14
v_gene: TRBV4-3

CDR3aa: CASSLVPGQETQYF
abundance: NA
j_gene: TRBJ2-5
len: 14
v_gene: TRBV7-6

CDR3aa: CASSSRWTNYQETQYF
abundance: NA
j_gene: TRBJ2-5
len: 16
v_gene: TRBV7-9

CDR3aa: CASAGTSDFEQYF
abundance: NA
j_gene: TRBJ2-7
len: 13
v_gene: TRBV7-8

CDR3aa: CASSGNPGQGNTEAFF
abundance: once
j_gene: TRBJ1-1
len: 16
v_gene: TRBV6-1

CDR3aa: CASSLTLSRNTEAFF
abundance: NA
j_gene: TRBJ1-1
len: 15
v_gene: TRBV18